This T cell receptor beta chain was documented in a study of blood T cell repertoires in COVID-19. Overall study context: Material from acute and convalescent COVID-19 was sourced from the United States, Italy and Spain. T cells, B-cell-depleted T cells, or PBMCs supplied cDNA or gDNA.

Trimming left V 1 base short and J 3 bases short, with 10 bases between. Germline loops: CDR1 LGHNA, CDR2 YSLEER. The CDR3 consists of 14 residues. In the authors' workflow: The authors estimated nucleated cell counts from reference gene primer amplification. Method: immunoSEQ multiplex PCR; TCRdb's copy keeps in-frame clones and lacks some. V, J and clone size reflect that table, while D and trimming were determined from the DNA. This table holds about 250,000 clones, around 88% found once. The sequenced sample consisted of peripheral blood. The receptor was isolated from an elderly man with acute or convalescent COVID-19. This sequence joins TRBV4-3 and TRBJ2-7; no definite D call. CDR3 in DNA: TGCGCCAGCAGCCAAGCACTTTTAAGCTACGAGCAGTACTTC. Its protein is CASSQALLSYEQYF.